The TCR beta chain described here comes from a study of blood T cell repertoires in COVID-19. Turning to the study itself: Samples representing acute and convalescent COVID-19 were sourced from the United States, Italy and Spain.

Method: immunoSEQ multiplex PCR; TCRdb's copy keeps in-frame clones and lacks some. The table shows 45,000 to 65,000 clones, with approximately 84% occurring only once. This CDR3 comprises 16 residues. CDR1 is SGHVS, CDR2 FNYEAQ, per germline. The V and J ends lost 3 bases and 4 bases, in that order; junction bases with no gene match: 4. The source of this sequence is a man in his sixties with acute or convalescent COVID-19. What was sequenced was peripheral blood. The V and J genes are TRBV7-6 and TRBJ2-1, with 12 nucleotides matching TRBD2. This CDR3 reads CASSFLAGGRYNEQFF. CDR3 nucleotides: TGTGCCAGCAGCTTCCTAGCGGGGGGGAGGTACAATGAGCAGTTCTTC.